The source of this T cell receptor beta chain is a study of OX40 agonist ivuxolimab in advanced cancers. As for the study in general: The treatment was a fully human IgG2 OX40 agonist, ivuxolimab. Checkpoint inhibitors had been given previously to under 50% of patients. Points from the study as a whole: On average, CD8+ T cells showed a greater number of expanded clones than CD4+.

Peripheral blood came from all dose cohorts at three timepoints. Points on this clone: Its antigen is not known.

The repertoire was sequenced with immunoSEQ multiplex PCR; TCRdb's copy has only in-frame clones and lacks some. Of 65,000 or so clones in the sample, roughly nine tenths were seen once. This specimen was CD4+ or CD8+ T cells sorted from blood, taken in a trial of the OX40 agonist ivuxolimab. This TCR was sampled from an adult with an advanced solid tumor such as melanoma, head and neck, liver or kidney cancer.

The CDR3 sequence: CASSPGRGSSYEQYF. The DNA of the CDR3 is TGTGCCAGCTCACCAGGGCGGGGGAGCTCCTACGAGCAGTACTTC. The gene calls are TRBV18 and TRBJ2-7; the match to TRBD2 covers 7 bases. V shed 2 bases, J shed 0 bases, and the junction held 4 bases outside the gene matches. This CDR3 is 15 amino acids long. Germline V gene sequence: CDR1 KGHSH, CDR2 LQKENI.